This T cell receptor beta chain was recorded in a study of PD-1 blockade in classical Hodgkin lymphoma. In the study overall: Patients were dosed intravenously with nivolumab at 3 mg/kg every 2 weeks. Points from the study as a whole: Unlike CD8+ TCR diversity, which did not rise significantly by C4D1, CD4+ TCR diversity did. At baseline, newly diagnosed patients reportedly showed less TCR diversity than healthy donors.

Some clones are missing from TCRdb's copy, which holds only in-frame ones; the method was immunoSEQ multiplex PCR. The sample has 30,000 to 50,000 clones, about 82% seen once. Each of the patients experienced relapse following autologous stem cell transplantation, and their brentuximab vedotin exposure differed. Germline CDR1 is LNHDA and CDR2 is SQIVND (reference sequence). V shed 6 bases and J shed 2 bases, with 10 bases lying between them. The CDR3 is 13 amino acids. In regard to this clone: Its antigen is currently unknown.

This clonotype was obtained from a human donor with classical Hodgkin lymphoma. This sample comprised peripheral blood mononuclear cells (PBMCs), obtained at baseline. The chain joins TRBV19 to TRBJ1-1; possibly TRBD1 for D (6 bases). The CDR3: CASSGQINTEAFF. CDR3 nucleotides: TGTGCCAGTAGCGGACAGATTAACACTGAAGCTTTCTTT.